The 18 T cell receptor beta chains reported below all come from one sample, sequenced in a study of beta chain features in type 1 diabetes. Isolated RNA was reverse transcribed in full, so expressed TCRB transcripts were sequenced. Profiling relied on immunoSEQ multiplex PCR, and the TCRdb table lists in-frame clones only, not all of them. Counted here are 900,000 or so clones, 15% to 20% occurring once; the ten biggest clones make up 0.023%. The sample comprised naive CD4+ T cells from blood. These receptors came from a woman aged 18-30 years in good health.

CDR3 sequence: CASSIRGGLSSGANVLTF. For the CDR3, the DNA is TGTGCCAGTAGTATACGGGGAGGGTTAAGTTCTGGGGCCAACGTCCTGACTTTC. The chain has TRBV19 and TRBJ2-6; TRBD2 aligns across 7 bases. This CDR3 spans 18 amino acids. Looked up from germline, CDR1 is LNHDA and CDR2 is SQIVND (reference sequence). V lost 2 bases to trimming and J lost 1 base; unmatched junction nucleotides: 8.

There are a few counts of this clone. The J gene is TRBJ1-2, the V gene TRBV28; 9 bases fit TRBD1. The CDR3 is 15 residues long. The germline V gene has CDR1 MDHEN and CDR2 SYDVKM. V shed 4 bases and J 5 bases; nucleotides not matched to a gene: 8. The chain's CDR3 is CASSSTGQGPYGYTF. The CDR3 region has the DNA TGTGCCAGCAGTTCAACCGGACAGGGGCCTTATGGCTACACCTTC.

This clone was seen a few times. The sample has other DNA sequences that encode this CDR3 too. The chain employs TRBV15 and TRBJ2-5; 7 bases agree with TRBD2. CDR3 length: 15 amino acids. From germline, CDR1 is LNHNV and CDR2 YYDKDF (reference sequence). Trimming cost V 0 bases and J 2 bases; bases outside gene matches: 3. The CDR3 here is CATSRDPGGQETQYF. CDR3 DNA sequence: TGTGCCACCAGCAGAGATCCGGGGGGACAAGAGACCCAGTACTTC.

This clone was counted a few times. The V call is TRBV9, the J call TRBJ2-1; D not resolved. Germline CDR1 and CDR2: SGDLS and YYNGEE. V was trimmed by 4 bases and J by 8 bases, leaving 13 bases between them. The CDR3 covers 13 residues. The CDR3 loop reads CASSTWNRYEQFF. For the CDR3, the DNA is TGTGCCAGCAGCACGTGGAATAGGTATGAGCAGTTCTTC. Full variable domain (remainder filled in from reference TRBV9 and TRBJ2-1): DSGVTQTPKHLITATGQRVTLRCSPRSGDLSVYWYQQSLDQGLQFLIQYYNGEERAKGNILERFSAQQFPDLHSELNLSSLELGDSALYFCASSTWNRYEQFFGPGTRLTVL.

This clone was counted between two and nine times. This chain links TRBV5-4 with TRBJ2-5; 13 positions match TRBD2. This CDR3 has 16 amino acids. Looked up from germline, CDR1 is SGHNT and CDR2 is YYREEE (reference sequence). With 1 base clipped from V and 5 bases from J, the junction kept 5 bases outside the gene matches. CDR3 DNA: TGTGCCAGCAGCTTGCGGACTAGCGGGAGCGCCGAGACCCAGTACTTC. This sequence encodes CASSLRTSGSAETQYF.

This clone was picked up a small number of times. This chain links TRBV28 with TRBJ2-4, with TRBD2 identical over 12 bases. This CDR3 comprises 12 residues. CDR1 and CDR2 (germline): MDHEN, SYDVKM. The trim removed 6 bases at V and 15 bases at J, leaving 6 bases unmatched. Here the CDR3 reads CASRRTSGIRYF. As DNA, the CDR3 is TGTGCCAGCAGGAGGACTAGCGGGATCAGGTACTTC.

The chain recombines TRBV7-8 with TRBJ2-1, with 11 nucleotides matching TRBD2. V gave up 5 bases and J gave up 9 bases; unmatched junction bases: 9. This CDR3 is built from 15 residues. The germline V gene encodes CDR1 SGHVS and CDR2 FQNEAQ. CDR3 sequence reads: CASSGGTSGLGEQFF. CDR3 nucleotides: TGTGCCAGCAGCGGCGGGACTAGCGGATTGGGTGAGCAGTTCTTC.

This clone turned up a few times. The J gene is TRBJ2-2, the V gene TRBV27, with 7 bases matching TRBD1. Trimming took 3 bases from V and 6 from J; bases not matched to a gene: 16. In germline, CDR1 is MNHEY, CDR2 SMNVEV (reference sequence). CDR3 length equals 18 residues. In DNA, the CDR3 is TGTGCCAGCAGTTTGCCTGACGGGACAGAATTTTTTGCCGGGGAGCTGTTTTTT. Encoded protein: CASSLPDGTEFFAGELFF.

This clone was observed a few times. This rearrangement joins TRBV21-1 to TRBJ2-5; the D call of TRBD1 is as the table states it, not checked on the DNA. TRBV21-1 is marked as a pseudogene. This CDR3 is built from 16 residues. The CDR3 loop reads CASSRRSQGQVETQYF. The DNA for the CDR3 is TGTGCCAGCAGCAGGAGGTCCCAGGGGCAAGTAGAGACCCAGTACTTC.

The chain recombines TRBV6-6 with TRBJ2-7, with D possibly matching TRBD1 (6 bases). From germline, CDR1 is MNHNY and CDR2 SVGAGI (reference sequence). The CDR3 extends over 15 amino acids. Trimming removed 2 bases at V and 4 bases at J, with 15 bases between. The CDR3, as DNA: TGTGCCAGCAGTTACGGACGACAGGCGTTATACGAGCAGTACTTC. It codes for CASSYGRQALYEQYF.

At least ten counts were recorded for this clone. This CDR3 is CASSKDRGQYNEQFF. The CDR3 nucleotides read TGTGCCAGCAGCAAAGACCGGGGGCAATACAATGAGCAGTTCTTC. The chain recombines TRBV21-1 with TRBJ2-1. TRBV21-1 is a pseudogene segment. The CDR3 runs 15 residues.

The rearrangement links TRBV4-3 to TRBJ1-2; D is unresolved. Trimming left V 0 bases short and J 3 bases short, with 5 bases between. The CDR3 spans 13 residues. Germline V gene data show CDR1 as LGHNA and CDR2 as YSLEER. CDR3 in amino acids: CASSQEADYGYTF. In DNA form, the CDR3 reads TGCGCCAGCAGCCAAGAGGCGGACTATGGCTACACCTTC.

Of note for this clone: Other DNA variants within this sample encode the same CDR3. The rearrangement links TRBV7-9 to TRBJ2-1; D call uncertain. V lost 0 bases to trimming and J lost 2 bases, with 5 bases between them. Germline values: CDR1 SEHNR, CDR2 FQNEAQ (reference sequence). This CDR3 is 14 amino acids long. CDR3 in amino acids: CASSLAGTYNEQFF. CDR3 in DNA: TGTGCCAGCAGCTTAGCGGGGACCTACAATGAGCAGTTCTTC.

This chain connects TRBV2 to TRBJ2-5; 7 nucleotides align to TRBD2. Germline CDR1 SNHLY, CDR2 FYNNEI. The CDR3 totals 14 residues. Losses at the gene ends were 2 bases for V and 4 bases for J; bases not matched to a gene: 4. CDR3 sequence (DNA): TGTGCCAGCAGTGAACTGTCTAGCGGAGAGACCCAGTACTTC. It is translated as CASSELSSGETQYF.

In the case of this clone: Other DNA sequences in this specimen translate into the identical CDR3. The V and J genes are TRBV7-9 and TRBJ1-5; D remains ambiguous. V lost 5 bases and J lost 6, with 8 bases in between. CDR1 and CDR2 from the germline V gene are SEHNR and FQNEAQ (reference sequence). The CDR3 spans 12 residues. CDR3 nucleotide sequence: TGTGCCAGCAGCCTCCTCGGTCAGCCCCAGCATTTT. Its translation is CASSLLGQPQHF.

This chain joins TRBV7-6 and TRBJ2-3, with a possible D match to TRBD2 (6 bases). CDR1 and CDR2 from the germline V gene are SGHVS and FNYEAQ. The CDR3 totals 15 residues. The V end lost 3 bases, the J end lost 3 bases, and 13 bases lay between the germline ends. The CDR3, as DNA: TGTGCCAGCAGCTTCATCGGGAGTGCAACAGATACGCAGTATTTT. Its translation: CASSFIGSATDTQYF. The whole variable domain, remainder taken from reference TRBV7-6 and TRBJ2-3, is GAGVSQSPRYKVTKRGQDVALRCDPISGHVSLYWYRQALGQGPEFLTYFNYEAQQDKSGLPNDRFSAERPEGSISTLTIQRTEQRDSAMYRCASSFIGSATDTQYFGPGTRLTVL.

This sequence joins TRBV5-4 and TRBJ2-7; tentative D call: TRBD2 (5 bases). The CDR3 loop spans 15 amino acids. Trimming shortened V by 3 bases and J by 6 bases, and 19 bases separated the two germline ends. Germline V gene sequence: CDR1 SGHNT, CDR2 YYREEE (reference sequence). CDR3 coding DNA: TGTGCCAGCAGCTCACAAGGCGGGTCCGGAGCCGAGCAGTACTTC. Translated: CASSSQGGSGAEQYF.

The chain is built from TRBV7-2 and TRBJ2-7; 9 bases are a match to TRBD1. CDR3 length: 13 residues. CDR1 and CDR2 (germline): SGHTA, FQGNSA. With 5 bases clipped from V and 9 bases from J, the junction kept 8 bases outside the gene matches. The CDR3: CASSGTGSGGQYF. The CDR3 nucleotides are TGTGCCAGCAGCGGGACAGGGAGTGGCGGGCAGTACTTC.